Sequencing of this T cell receptor (beta chain) was carried out in a study of blood T cells in healthy people across ages (dated by TCRdb to the mid-2010s). About the investigation overall: In model experiments, template switching captured roughly one uniquely barcoded TCR beta cDNA molecule for every two T cells. The study measured age-related changes in TCR beta repertoire diversity using deep sequencing normalized with unique cDNA molecular identifiers. Donors were grouped into four age groups: young (average roughly 17 years), middle-aged (39), aged (around 62) and long-lived (82). To avoid experimental bias, donors of different ages were randomly spread across the sequencing lanes. Two additional independent replicas of 1 million unique cDNA reads from the same blood draw were analyzed for two donors (one aged 18 to 30 and one aged 80 or older).

This clonotype appeared a few times. This clone's antigen is unknown. It has no much larger one-base neighbor in the sample; base qualities were not kept. General study outcomes and caveats: Compared with the aged group, more naive CD4+ T cells, fewer expanded clones and increased TCR diversity were shown by the long-lived group, suggesting age selection. Observed TCR beta diversity per million T cells fell roughly linearly with age, and a significant reduction was already apparent by age roughly 40. Total diversity estimates from one million sequenced T cells were considered lower bounds and underestimates. Donor CMV infection status was unknown, potentially confounding age-related changes in expanded clonotypes. Since profiling was done on bulk unsorted PBMCs, naive and antigen-experienced compartments could not be conclusively compared. A strong correlation was found between observed TCR beta diversity and the percentage of naive T cells measured by flow cytometry.

The donors were about 40 Caucasian individuals from Russia, aged roughly 6 to 95 years, who were systemically healthy. Each donor gave ten milliliters of peripheral blood, drawn into EDTA-treated Vacutainer tubes. PBMCs were isolated by Ficoll-Paque density-gradient centrifugation, with at least 7 million obtained per sample. Trizol reagent was used to extract total RNA from the PBMCs, yielding at least 6 micrograms per sample. The percentages of naive CD45RAhigh/CD27high T cells were determined by flow cytometry on a PBMC aliquot from every donor. Receptor libraries were prepared by 5' RACE. The reads were generated on an Illumina HiSeq 2500. A second roughly 7 to 11 cycle PCR used a sample-barcoded 5' primer and a J-beta primer mix. A template-switch 5' adaptor carrying 12 random nucleotides introduced a unique molecular identifier onto each TCR beta cDNA molecule. Each sample yielded at least 3 million CDR3-containing paired-end reads. All of the RNA was converted into first-strand cDNA using the Mint cDNA synthesis kit, with a TRBC-specific oligonucleotide serving as the primer. Following uracil-DNA glycosylase treatment, all cDNA underwent a first 18-cycle PCR with the universal primers M1SS and BC2_uni_R. For the original study's pipeline: Normalization of each sample was performed by random selection of 1 million high-quality reads, each carrying a distinct molecular identifier. Instead of being binned into consensus sequences, reads that shared molecular identifiers were thrown out. MiTCR, set to a Q25 quality threshold and the strictest error-elimination algorithm, was used for CDR3 identification, clonotype clustering and error correction. A nonparametric unseen species model using Euler transformation provided a lower-bound estimate of total TCR beta diversity. TCRdb reran the public reads through fastp at Q25 and MiXCR, keeping productive beta chains. Identical CDR3 protein sequences are pooled into one entry, listed with their most common genes and DNA. The V and J calls come from TCRdb's annotation, not from the publication. For this sample the table gives hundreds of thousands of distinct CDR3 sequences, of which roughly 44% were detected only once. The ten biggest clones cover around 21% of the sample.

Sample: blood. The receptor was isolated from a man aged 55 to 70 in good health.

The sequenced DNA: TGCAGTGCTAGAGATAAGGACTTGGGACAAGAGACCCAGTACTTC. Its product reads: CSARDKDLGQETQYF. The chain was built from TRBV20-1 and TRBJ2-5; matching of 5 bases hints at TRBD2 as the D gene. The CDR3 contains 15 residues, cysteine and phenylalanine counted. Only CDR3 DNA remains: 45 bases, in frame from the first base. CDR1 and CDR2 were assigned from the germline V gene (reference sequence) as DFQATT and SNEGSKA. V loses 0 bases, J loses 2 bases, and the germline ends lie 13 bases apart.